This TCR beta chain was sequenced in a study of blood T cell repertoires in COVID-19 (dated by TCRdb to the early 2020s). Describing the broader study: Samples from collaborators originated in the United States, Italy and Spain and spanned both the acute and convalescent phases of COVID-19. The material from the prospective study consisted of cDNA or gDNA derived from T cells, B-cell-depleted T cells, or PBMCs. Subjects who had been exposed to COVID-19, were actively infected with it, or had recovered from it provided the deeply sampled blood TCRbeta repertoires that made up the dataset. A freely available public database, intended as a resource for researchers studying the immune response to SARS-CoV-2, is where the repertoires were released. Samples were obtained from the ongoing ImmuneRACE study (first 160 participants) and from about 1,300 subjects provided by 6 global collaborators. Nearly every sample came with metadata listing a de-identified subject ID, COVID-19 status, age in years and sex. Where available, HLA class I and class II types were taken from metadata supplied by the sample provider and were not determined by assay-based typing.

Each collaborating institution followed its own protocols to collect whole blood in K2EDTA tubes. For TCRbeta analysis, collaborator samples were shipped as frozen whole blood, as isolated PBMCs, or as DNA extracted from either sample type. The CDR3 sequence holds 13 residues, the cysteine and phenylalanine included. Kept here is only the CDR3 DNA, which spans 39 bases and is read in frame from base 1. For CDR1 and CDR2, the germline V gene lists MRHNA and SNTAGT. V is cut by 8 bases and J by 9 bases, and the space between the germline ends is 20 bases. Notes on this clone: Its target antigen remains unknown. No base quality values were provided; no much bigger clone lies one nucleotide off.

Summary of the overall study and its limitations: The quantity of clinical and demographic metadata differed by source and by participant and was supplied without curation.

The immunoSEQ Assay, a bias-controlled multiplex PCR, was used to amplify TCRbeta CDR3 regions from genomic DNA. The original pipeline was this. The number of nucleated cells in each sample was estimated by amplification of reference gene primers within the assay. Sequence reads were collapsed and filtered to measure the absolute abundance of every unique TCRbeta CDR3 rearrangement. For each sample, productive Simpson clonality was calculated as the square root of Simpson's diversity index over productive rearrangements. Drawn from immuneACCESS, this table holds only the in-frame rearrangements with V and J called that TCRdb kept. Clones are partly lost; checked studies trace under half to an unresolved V gene and leave the rest unexplained. V and J calls and clone size are copied from that table; D and trimming were computed from the DNA. In all, the sample holds 110,000 to 150,000 clones, and about 76% of those were seen once. The ten largest clones take up around 8.2% of the sample.

The sequenced sample consisted of peripheral blood. The chain uses TRBV6-4 and TRBJ2-7; the best D guess is TRBD2, with 5 bases matching. The clonotype comes from a human donor in a cohort sampled during active COVID-19. The nucleotide sequence is TGTGCCAGCCTTCGGACTGAGTTCTGGGTGCAGTACTTC. This translates into CASLRTEFWVQYF.